This TCR beta chain was obtained from a study of blood T cell repertoires in COVID-19. This table comes from immunoSEQ multiplex PCR, and its TCRdb copy is limited to in-frame clones, with some not included. The sample has over 200,000 clones, about 86% seen once; the top ten hold about 3%. The V gene's germline CDR1 is SGHRS and CDR2 YFSETQ. V gave up 0 bases and J gave up 0 bases, with 3 bases separating them. This CDR3 comprises 14 residues. The chain uses TRBV5-1 and TRBJ2-2; D is undetermined. The sample was peripheral blood. This sequence originates from a woman in her 30s who had recovered from COVID-19. The CDR3 loop is CASSLATNTGELFF. For the CDR3, the DNA is TGCGCCAGCAGCTTGGCCACGAACACCGGGGAGCTGTTTTTT.